The next 22 T cell receptor beta chains were all read from a single sample in a study of blood T cell repertoires in COVID-19. The assay was immunoSEQ multiplex PCR, and TCRdb's table has in-frame clones only and misses some. The table lists 200,000 to 300,000 clones, about 80% of them singletons. Material for sequencing was peripheral blood. These receptors were taken from a man older than 75 with acute or convalescent COVID-19.

The V call is TRBV5-6, the J call TRBJ1-3; D not resolved. The CDR3 runs to 15 residues. Trimming shortened V by 3 bases and J by 0 bases, and 10 bases separated the two germline ends. Germline-derived CDR1 and CDR2 are SGHDT and YYEEEE. The chain's CDR3 is CASSSFSFSGNTIYF. The CDR3 DNA reads TGTGCCAGCAGCTCCTTCAGTTTCTCTGGAAACACCATATATTTT.

The rearrangement uses TRBV7-8 and TRBJ2-2; possibly TRBD2 for D (5 bases). The CDR3 loop spans 16 amino acids. Germline V gene data show CDR1 as SGHVS and CDR2 as FQNEAQ. The V end lost 5 bases, the J end lost 6 bases, and 19 bases lay between the germline ends. The CDR3 bases are TGTGCCAGCAGCGTGGCGGCCGGACTGATGGCCGGGGAGCTGTTTTTT. Translating gives CASSVAAGLMAGELFF.

The chain is built from TRBV30 and TRBJ2-1, with TRBD2 as a possible D gene (6 bases). CDR3 length equals 15 residues. Deletions cut 7 bases from V and 8 bases from J, with 24 bases between. CDR1 and CDR2 (germline): GTSNPN, SVGIG (reference sequence). The CDR3, as DNA: TGTGCCTTAATTCGAACTAGCTTGGGTAACGATGAGCAGTTCTTC. This encodes CALIRTSLGNDEQFF.

The rearrangement links TRBV4-2 to TRBJ1-1; TRBD1 aligns across 7 bases. Per the germline V gene, CDR1 is LGHNA and CDR2 is YNFKEQ. This CDR3 is 16 amino acids long. Trimming removed 3 bases from V and 6 bases from J; junction bases left unmatched: 13. The CDR3: CASSQTPVRDRPEAFF. Here the CDR3 DNA reads TGTGCCAGCAGCCAGACCCCCGTGAGGGACAGACCTGAAGCTTTCTTT.

CDR3 residues: CASSVRGASNQPQHF. CDR3 nucleotides: TGTGCCAGCAGTGTCAGAGGTGCCAGCAATCAGCCCCAGCATTTT. This rearrangement joins TRBV2 to TRBJ1-5; D is ambiguous. Germline V gene sequence: CDR1 SNHLY, CDR2 FYNNEI. The CDR3 loop spans 15 amino acids. V was shortened by 4 bases and J by 1 base, with 11 bases between the two germline ends.

The chain uses TRBV24-1 and TRBJ2-5, with 10 bases lining up with TRBD1. The V gene end was trimmed by 7 bases and the J gene end by 6 bases; junction bases not matched to a gene: 7. The germline CDR1 and CDR2 sequences are KGHDR and SFDVKD. This CDR3 has 14 residues. In nucleotides, the CDR3 is TGTGCCACCAGCAGGACAGGGGGTCTTCAGACCCAGTACTTC. As protein: CATSRTGGLQTQYF.

In its sample, this clone was seen a few times. V is TRBV6-5 and J is TRBJ1-6; no definite D call. The V gene's germline CDR1 is MNHEY and CDR2 SVGAGI. V gave up 6 bases and J gave up 7 bases, with 13 bases separating them. The CDR3 consists of 14 residues. The CDR3: CASSHPERNSPLHF. CDR3 DNA sequence: TGTGCCAGCAGCCACCCAGAGAGGAATTCACCCCTCCACTTT.

The chain employs TRBV10-3 and TRBJ1-1, with D possibly matching TRBD1 (6 bases). The ends were cut back, 6 bases at V and 2 bases at J, with 16 bases in the middle. CDR3 length: 15 residues. Looked up from germline, CDR1 is ENHRY and CDR2 is SYGVKD. CDR3 DNA sequence: TGTGCCATCAGGAGCAAAGAAGGGGGAAACACTGAAGCTTTCTTT. As protein: CAIRSKEGGNTEAFF.

In this sample, this clone turned up a few times. The chain couples TRBV5-6 to TRBJ1-1; tentative D call: TRBD1 (5 bases). The V gene's germline CDR1 is SGHDT and CDR2 YYEEEE. The CDR3 is 15 amino acids. Trimming cost V 4 bases and J 3 bases, with 16 bases left between them. The CDR3 DNA reads TGTGCCAGCAGCGCACCAAGGGGCAGGTACACTGAAGCTTTCTTT. This gives the protein CASSAPRGRYTEAFF.

The rearrangement uses TRBV19 and TRBJ2-7; D is perhaps TRBD1 (5 bases). Germline V CDR1 and CDR2: LNHDA, SQIVND (reference sequence). Deletions cut 4 bases from V and 0 bases from J, with 16 bases between. The CDR3 covers 16 residues. The DNA of the CDR3 is TGTGCCAGTAGTACGGATCGACAGTCCGCCTCCTACGAGCAGTACTTC. This sequence encodes CASSTDRQSASYEQYF.

The CDR3 sequence: CASSARPGQGDTQYF. Written as DNA, the CDR3 is TGTGCCAGCAGCGCTCGCCCGGGACAGGGGGATACGCAGTATTTT. The V call is TRBV9, the J call TRBJ2-3; 10 bases are shared with TRBD1. CDR1 and CDR2 from the germline V gene are SGDLS and YYNGEE. The CDR3 spans 15 residues. With 3 bases clipped from V and 6 bases from J, the junction kept 7 bases outside the gene matches.

The J gene is TRBJ2-1, the V gene TRBV5-1; 10 bases match TRBD2. J gave up 10 bases and V 0 bases, and 10 bases lay outside the gene matches. In germline, CDR1 is SGHRS, CDR2 YFSETQ. The CDR3 has 16 residues. CDR3 sequence (DNA): TGCGCCAGCAGCTTGGGGGCTAGCGGGGGTCGCATGGAGCAGTTCTTC. Amino acids: CASSLGASGGRMEQFF.

V gene TRBV5-4 combines with J gene TRBJ2-1, with TRBD2 matching over 13 bases. The CDR3 consists of 15 residues. After removal of 4 bases from V and 6 bases from J, the junction contained 4 bases not matched to a gene. Germline loops: CDR1 SGHNT, CDR2 YYREEE (reference sequence). CDR3 residues: CASSKLAGGPNEQFF. The DNA for the CDR3 is TGTGCCAGCAGCAAACTAGCGGGAGGGCCCAATGAGCAGTTCTTC.

This chain links TRBV6-6 with TRBJ2-1; 10 nucleotides agree with TRBD1. The CDR3 is made up of 14 amino acids. Per germline, CDR1 MNHNY and CDR2 SVGAGI (reference sequence). Germline trimming cut 6 bases from V and 7 bases from J; bases unmatched to any gene: 6. The CDR3: CASSGTGARNEQFF. The CDR3 DNA sequence: TGTGCCAGCAGCGGGACAGGGGCGAGGAATGAGCAGTTCTTC.

The V and J genes are TRBV7-3 and TRBJ2-5; perhaps TRBD2 as D (6 bases). Trimming pared 0 bases from V and 10 bases from J, leaving 12 bases between. Germline values: CDR1 SGHTA, CDR2 FQGTGA. This CDR3 has 13 residues. The CDR3 reads CASSLTISGDQYF. For the CDR3, the DNA is TGTGCCAGCAGCTTAACTATTAGCGGAGACCAGTACTTC.

The genes are TRBV4-2 and TRBJ2-4, with 13 bases matching TRBD2. The CDR3 covers 17 residues. Germline trimming cut 3 bases from V and 5 bases from J; bases unmatched to any gene: 7. The V gene's germline CDR1 is LGHNA and CDR2 YNFKEQ. DNA of the CDR3: TGTGCCAGCAGCCACTCACTAGCGGGAGGGTCCGAAAACATTCAGTACTTC. Translation: CASSHSLAGGSENIQYF.

V gene TRBV28 combines with J gene TRBJ2-1; the match to TRBD2 covers 13 bases. Germline CDR1 is MDHEN and CDR2 is SYDVKM. The CDR3 consists of 19 residues. With V trimmed by 4 bases and J by 1 base, 10 bases remained unmatched. The CDR3 DNA reads TGTGCCAGCAGTTCCCATTCCAGACTAGCGGGAGGTTCCTACAATGAGCAGTTCTTC. This codes for CASSSHSRLAGGSYNEQFF. The whole variable domain, remainder taken from reference TRBV28 and TRBJ2-1, is DVKVTQSSRYLVKRTGEKVFLECVQDMDHENMFWYRQDPGLGLRLIYFSYDVKMKEKGDIPEGYSVSREKKERFSLILESASTNQTSMYLCASSSHSRLAGGSYNEQFFGPGTRLTVL.

The V call is TRBV4-1, the J call TRBJ1-5; 8 nucleotides align to TRBD1. Germline CDR1 and CDR2: MGHRA and YSYEKL. Trimming removed 1 base from V and 4 bases from J; junction bases left unmatched: 6. The CDR3 contains 16 residues. Here the CDR3 reads CASSQGPTGGNQPQHF. As DNA, the CDR3 is TGCGCCAGCAGCCAAGGACCCACAGGGGGTAATCAGCCCCAGCATTTT.

The genes are TRBV27 and TRBJ1-4; D ambiguous. The CDR3 is made up of 14 amino acids. Germline values: CDR1 MNHEY, CDR2 SMNVEV (reference sequence). The V end lost 3 bases, the J end lost 7 bases, and 12 bases lay between the germline ends. The CDR3 DNA reads as TGTGCCAGCAGTTTGTTCGCAGAATTTGAAAAACTGTTTTTT. Amino acids: CASSLFAEFEKLFF.

The CDR3 DNA follows: TGTGCCAGCAGTTTGACAGGGAAATTAGGGGCCAACGTCCTGACTTTC. As protein: CASSLTGKLGANVLTF. The rearrangement uses TRBV28 and TRBJ2-6, with 7 bases matching TRBD1. With V trimmed by 3 bases and J by 4 bases, 6 bases remained unmatched. This CDR3 contains 16 residues. Looked up from germline, CDR1 is MDHEN and CDR2 is SYDVKM.

The chain carries TRBV29-1 and TRBJ2-3, with D perhaps matching TRBD2 (5 bases). Trimming cost V 5 bases and J 4 bases, with 10 bases left between them. CDR1 is SQVTM, CDR2 ANQGSEA, per germline. This CDR3 is 12 amino acids long. In DNA form, the CDR3 reads TGCAGCGTTAGGGAGTTGTCAGATACGCAGTATTTT. Its protein is CSVRELSDTQYF.

V usage is TRBV14 and J usage is TRBJ1-1; D gene uncertain. CDR1 SGHDN and CDR2 FVKESK come from the germline V gene. Deletions cut 2 bases from V and 10 bases from J, with 14 bases between. This CDR3 has 13 residues. The CDR3 bases are TGTGCCAGCAGCCAAATAACGGGAATGGGAGCTTTCTTT. Translated: CASSQITGMGAFF.